Listed below are T cell receptor beta chains from one sample, sequenced in a study of CD8 T cells in ankylosing spondylitis. TCRdb independently ran MiXCR on the 5' RACE reads; one entry per CDR3 protein. The data contain 470,000 or so distinct CDR3 sequences, around 26% of them singletons. Input material: blood, either unsorted or a sorted T cell fraction (not recorded which). The receptors here all came from a male donor with ankylosing spondylitis. CDR3s include the opening cysteine and the closing phenylalanine or tryptophan. The D gene is left open where the match is weak. Only some rows state a clone size, as once, few, many or a class for expanded clones.

-	once	TRBV5-6	TRBJ1-2	TGTGCCAGCCTTCGGGAGGCGGATGGCTACACCTTC	CASLREADGYTF
TRBD2	few	TRBV5-1	TRBJ2-2	TGCGCCAGCAGCGTCCCTTCTAGCGGGAGTGACACCGGGGAGCTGTTTTTT	CASSVPSSGSDTGELFF
-	few	TRBV12-3/TRBV12-4	TRBJ2-1	TGTGCCAGCACCTCGATCGGGCAGGGTAATGAGCAGTTCTTC	CASTSIGQGNEQFF
-	few	TRBV7-9	TRBJ1-1	TGTGCCAGCACCCGGGGCACTGAAGCTTTCTTT	CASTRGTEAFF
TRBD1	-	TRBV24-1	TRBJ2-5	TGTGCCACCAGTGCACTAGGGACAGGGGGGGAGACCCAGTACTTC	CATSALGTGGETQYF
TRBD2	-	TRBV7-9	TRBJ2-1	TGTGCCAGCAGCTTACCTAGCGGGGGGGTCAATGAGCAGTTCTTC	CASSLPSGGVNEQFF
TRBD2	few	TRBV20-1	TRBJ2-3	TGCAGTGCAAGAACCAAGGGACTAGCGGGCGATACGCAGTATTTT	CSARTKGLAGDTQYF
-	-	TRBV5-1	TRBJ2-4	TGCGCCAGCAGCCCCATTAATCCGATGGCCAAAAACATTCAGTACTTC	CASSPINPMAKNIQYF
-	few	TRBV13	TRBJ2-3	TGTGCCAGCAGCTTAAGGGAGTTACGCACAGATACGCAGTATTTT	CASSLRELRTDTQYF
-	few	TRBV27	TRBJ1-2	TGTGCCAGCAGTAAGTCACAGGAGTACTATGGCTACACCTTC	CASSKSQEYYGYTF
TRBD2	-	TRBV20-1	TRBJ2-5	TGCAGTGCTAGACCTAGCGGGAGTTGGAGAGAGACCCAGTACTTC	CSARPSGSWRETQYF
-	-	TRBV27	TRBJ1-4	TGTGCCAGCAGCCAATATAGGAGTGGGCTGAATGAAAAACTGTTTTTT	CASSQYRSGLNEKLFF
-	-	TRBV20-1	TRBJ2-4	TGCAGTGCTTCTCAAGCCAAAAACATTCAGTACTTC	CSASQAKNIQYF
TRBD1	few	TRBV11-2	TRBJ2-1	TGTGCCAGCAGCTTAGAGGACAGGGGGAATGAGCAGTTCTTC	CASSLEDRGNEQFF
-	-	TRBV5-1	TRBJ1-1	TGCGCCAGCACCCTCGACCTCGGGGGGACCTTCACTGAAGCTTTCTTT	CASTLDLGGTFTEAFF
-	few	TRBV5-1	TRBJ2-1	TGCGCCAGCAGCCTGGGGGACCAGGAGTTCTTC	CASSLGDQEFF
-	-	TRBV5-1	TRBJ1-1	TGCGCCAGCAGCTTAGACAGTACGAACACTGAAGCTTTCTTT	CASSLDSTNTEAFF
-	many	TRBV5-1	TRBJ2-1	TGCGCCAGCAGAGCGAGCGGAACCTCCTACAATGAGCAGTTCTTC	CASRASGTSYNEQFF
-	many	TRBV7-2	TRBJ2-1	TGTGCCAGCAGAGGCAGGAGGCTTGAGCAGTTCTTC	CASRGRRLEQFF
-	few	TRBV5-1	TRBJ2-5	TGCGCCAGCAAAGCTCAAGAGACCCAGTACTTC	CASKAQETQYF
TRBD2	-	TRBV12-3/TRBV12-4	TRBJ2-7	TGTGCCAGCAGCCCACTGTGGGGGGGAGAGCAGTACTTC	CASSPLWGGEQYF
-	few	TRBV5-6	TRBJ2-3	TGTGCCAGCAGCTTCGAATACAGCGGTGGTACGCAGTATTTT	CASSFEYSGGTQYF
-	few	TRBV3-1	TRBJ1-3	TGTGCCAGCAGCCAAGTTTGGGTTGGTGGAAACACCATATATTTT	CASSQVWVGGNTIYF
-	-	TRBV7-8	TRBJ2-7	TGTGCCAGCAGCCCATCAGTCGGGCGGGCCGAGCAGTACTTC	CASSPSVGRAEQYF
-	few	TRBV5-1	TRBJ2-7	TGCGCCAGCAGCTTGGACATCTCCTACGAGCAGTACTTC	CASSLDISYEQYF
-	few	TRBV7-9	TRBJ1-1	TGTGCCAGCAGCCTGGACAAGTTTGAGATTGAAGCTTTCTTT	CASSLDKFEIEAFF
-	few	TRBV12-3/TRBV12-4	TRBJ1-2	TGTGCCAGCAGTCCAAAGGGTTTTAGCTATGGCTACACCTTC	CASSPKGFSYGYTF
TRBD2	-	TRBV7-2	TRBJ2-1	TGTGCCAGCAGAAGTCCGGGACTAAGGTACAATGAGCAGTTCTTC	CASRSPGLRYNEQFF
-	many	TRBV29-1	TRBJ2-7	TGCAGCGTTGGATCGGAGGGGATCCCCTACGAGCAGTACTTC	CSVGSEGIPYEQYF
TRBD2	-	TRBV3-1	TRBJ2-7	TGTGCCAGCAGCCCGCGGACTAGCGGGTCAAGCTCCTACGAGCAGTACTTC	CASSPRTSGSSSYEQYF
-	-	TRBV5-1	TRBJ1-1	TGCGCCAGCCAAATCGTCGGGGGCGGAGGTGAAGCTTTCTTT	CASQIVGGGGEAFF
TRBD2	few	TRBV20-1	TRBJ2-1	TGCAGTGACCGACTAGCGGGAGGGCTTGACAATGAGCAGTTCTTC	CSDRLAGGLDNEQFF
TRBD2	-	TRBV6-2/TRBV6-3	TRBJ2-1	TGTGCCAGCAGTTACCCTTTCGGTGGCGGGAGGTTCGATGAGCAGTTCTTC	CASSYPFGGGRFDEQFF
TRBD2	few	TRBV20-1	TRBJ2-3	TGCAGTGCCAAAACTAGCGGGAGATTTGGGAACACAGATACGCAGTATTTT	CSAKTSGRFGNTDTQYF
TRBD2	-	TRBV4-1	TRBJ2-1	TGCGCCAGCAGCCCAGGAGCCGGGACTAGCGCCTACAATGAGCAGTTCTTC	CASSPGAGTSAYNEQFF
TRBD2	-	TRBV27	TRBJ2-4	TGTGCCAGCTCCGAACGGCGACTAGCTGGAAACATTCAGTACTTC	CASSERRLAGNIQYF
-	few	TRBV7-2	TRBJ2-1	TGTGCCAGCAGCCCTCCTTCTCAGTGGTATGAGCAGTTCTTC	CASSPPSQWYEQFF
TRBD2	-	TRBV18	TRBJ2-1	TGTGCCAGCTCACCACTTCCTACTAGCGGGAGCAGCTCCTACAATGAGCAGTTCTTC	CASSPLPTSGSSSYNEQFF
-	-	TRBV29-1	TRBJ1-2	TGCAGTGACGATGGCTACACCTTC	CSDDGYTF
TRBD1	-	TRBV20-1	TRBJ1-5	TGCAGGGCTCGGACAGGGAACAATCAGCCCCAGCATTTT	CRARTGNNQPQHF
TRBD2	-	TRBV20-1	TRBJ2-7	TGCAGTGCGTCCGGAATGAGCGGGAGTCGCGACGAGCAGTACTTC	CSASGMSGSRDEQYF
TRBD1	-	TRBV18	TRBJ2-1	TGTGCCAGCTCACCCCTGACAGGGGACAATGAGCAGTTCTTC	CASSPLTGDNEQFF
TRBD2	few	TRBV10-3	TRBJ2-3	TGTGCCATCAGTGAGTCCCGGGAGGGCACAGATACGCAGTATTTT	CAISESREGTDTQYF
-	-	TRBV4-2	TRBJ1-2	TGTGCCAGCAGCCAAGACACTTACTCCTATGGCTACACCTTC	CASSQDTYSYGYTF
TRBD2	few	TRBV12-3/TRBV12-4	TRBJ2-5	TGTGCCAGCAGGAATAGCGGGATTGGAGAGACCCAGTACTTC	CASRNSGIGETQYF
-	many	TRBV29-1	TRBJ2-5	TGCAGCGTTGGAGGGTTCCAAGAGACCCAGTACTTC	CSVGGFQETQYF
TRBD1	few	TRBV20-1	TRBJ1-5	TGCAGTGCTAGAGCTGATTCGGCAGGGGGTCAGCCCCAGCATTTT	CSARADSAGGQPQHF
TRBD1	few	TRBV7-9	TRBJ1-1	TGTGCCAGCAGCTTGGGACAGACGAACACTGAAGCTTTCTTT	CASSLGQTNTEAFF
TRBD2	-	TRBV10-1	TRBJ2-1	TGCGCCAGCAGTGTAACTCTAGCGGGAGGGTTCGTCGATGAGCAGTTCTTC	CASSVTLAGGFVDEQFF
TRBD1	medium-sized	TRBV12-3/TRBV12-4	TRBJ2-5	TGTGCCAGCAGTTTTAATCCGGGACAGTTACAAGAGACCCAGTACTTC	CASSFNPGQLQETQYF